This TCR beta chain was recovered during a study of long-term antiretroviral therapy in people with HIV. General study points: ART was followed by higher diversity that remained below transplant donor controls. Blood dates from the mid-2000s to the late 2010s, possibly under older ART regimens. When set beside controls, HIV repertoires had CDR3 length ranges that were narrower.

At the survey level, the v3.0 immunoSEQ assay was run. Sequencing had a target that covered roughly 35,000-55,000 T-cell genomes per sample. Assay: immunoSEQ multiplex PCR; the TCRdb copy retains only in-frame clones and omits some. Seen here are tens of thousands of clones, roughly 90% observed once, and the top ten hold 4.3%. As for this clone: What it binds is unknown.

The sequence derives from a woman in her thirties or forties with HIV. Here the sequenced sample was unsorted PBMCs, taken around 5 years after starting antiretroviral therapy.

The CDR3 loop reads CASSPRGDTQYF. CDR3 nucleotides: TGCGCCAGCAGCCCCCGGGGAGATACGCAGTATTTT. This chain links TRBV5-1 with TRBJ2-3; weak D call: TRBD2 (5 bases). With 4 bases removed from V and 5 bases from J, the gap between germline ends came to 8 bases. This CDR3 is 12 amino acids long. Germline-derived CDR1 and CDR2 are SGHRS and YFSETQ.